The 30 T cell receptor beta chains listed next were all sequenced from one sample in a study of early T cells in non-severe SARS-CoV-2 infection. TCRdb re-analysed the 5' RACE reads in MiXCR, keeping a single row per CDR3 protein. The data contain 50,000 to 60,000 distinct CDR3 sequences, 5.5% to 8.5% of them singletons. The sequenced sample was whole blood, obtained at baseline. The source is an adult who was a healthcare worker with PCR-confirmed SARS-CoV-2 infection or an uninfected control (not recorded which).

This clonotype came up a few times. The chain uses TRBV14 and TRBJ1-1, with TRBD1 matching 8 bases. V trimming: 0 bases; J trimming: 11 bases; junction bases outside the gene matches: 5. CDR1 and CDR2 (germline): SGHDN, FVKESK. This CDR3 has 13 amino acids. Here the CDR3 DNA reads TGTGCCAGCAGCCAAGAATGGCAGGGGGCGGCTTTCTTT. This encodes CASSQEWQGAAFF.

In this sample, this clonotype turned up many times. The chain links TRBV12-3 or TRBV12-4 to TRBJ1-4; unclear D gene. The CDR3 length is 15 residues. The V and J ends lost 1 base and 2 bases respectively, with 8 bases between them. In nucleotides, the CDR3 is TGTGCCAGCAGTTTAGACGCCCAGACTAATGAAAAACTGTTTTTT. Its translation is CASSLDAQTNEKLFF.

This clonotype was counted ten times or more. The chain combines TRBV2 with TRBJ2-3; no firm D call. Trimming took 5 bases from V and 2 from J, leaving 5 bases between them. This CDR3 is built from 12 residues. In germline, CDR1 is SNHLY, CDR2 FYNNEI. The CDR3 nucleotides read TGTGCCAGCAGTCGGAACACAGATACGCAGTATTTT. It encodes CASSRNTDTQYF.

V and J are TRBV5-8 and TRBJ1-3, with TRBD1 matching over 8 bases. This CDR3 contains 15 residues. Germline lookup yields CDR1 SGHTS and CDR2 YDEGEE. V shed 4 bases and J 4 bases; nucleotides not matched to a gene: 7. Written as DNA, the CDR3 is TGTGCCAGCAGCCGTCTCAGGGGGCAAGGAAACACCATATATTTT. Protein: CASSRLRGQGNTIYF.

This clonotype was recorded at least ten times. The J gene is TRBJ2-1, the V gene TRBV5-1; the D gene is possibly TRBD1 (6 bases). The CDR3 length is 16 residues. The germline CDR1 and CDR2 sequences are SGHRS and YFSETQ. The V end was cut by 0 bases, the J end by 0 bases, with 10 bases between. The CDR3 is CASSLEIGGSYNEQFF. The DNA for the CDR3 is TGCGCCAGCAGCTTGGAGATAGGGGGCTCCTACAATGAGCAGTTCTTC. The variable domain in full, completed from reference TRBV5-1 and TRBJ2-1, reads KAGVTQTPRYLIKTRGQQVTLSCSPISGHRSVSWYQQTPGQGLQFLFEYFSETQRNKGNFPGRFSGRQFSNSRSEMNVSTLELGDSALYLCASSLEIGGSYNEQFFGPGTRLTVL.

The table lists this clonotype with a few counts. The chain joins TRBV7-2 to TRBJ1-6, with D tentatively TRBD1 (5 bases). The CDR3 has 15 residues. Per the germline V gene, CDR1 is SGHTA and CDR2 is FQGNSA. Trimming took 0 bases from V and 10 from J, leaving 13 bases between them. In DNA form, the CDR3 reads TGTGCCAGCAGCTTAGCGGCAGGGAACGACTCACCCCTCCACTTT. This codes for CASSLAAGNDSPLHF.

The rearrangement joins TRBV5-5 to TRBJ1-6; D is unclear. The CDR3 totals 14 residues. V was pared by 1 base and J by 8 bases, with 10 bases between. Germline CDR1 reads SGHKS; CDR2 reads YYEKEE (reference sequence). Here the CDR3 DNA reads TGTGCCAGCAGCTTGATAAGGATTGATTCACCCCTCCACTTT. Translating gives CASSLIRIDSPLHF. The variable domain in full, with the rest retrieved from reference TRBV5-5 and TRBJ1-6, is DAGVTQSPTHLIKTRGQQVTLRCSPISGHKSVSWYQQVLGQGPQFIFQYYEKEERGRGNFPDRFSARQFPNYSSELNVNALLLGDSALYLCASSLIRIDSPLHFGNGTRLTVT.

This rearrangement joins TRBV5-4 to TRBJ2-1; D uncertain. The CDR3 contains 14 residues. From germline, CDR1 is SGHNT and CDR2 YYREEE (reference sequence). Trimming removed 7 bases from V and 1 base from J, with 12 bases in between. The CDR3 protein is CASQYRSSYNEQFF. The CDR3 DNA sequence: TGTGCCAGCCAATATAGGTCTTCCTACAATGAGCAGTTCTTC.

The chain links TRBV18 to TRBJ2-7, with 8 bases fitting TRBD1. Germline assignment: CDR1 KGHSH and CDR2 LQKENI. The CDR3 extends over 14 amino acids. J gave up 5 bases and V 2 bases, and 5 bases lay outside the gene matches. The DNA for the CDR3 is TGTGCCAGCTCACCAGGGACAGGTGGCAACGAGCAGTACTTC. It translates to CASSPGTGGNEQYF.

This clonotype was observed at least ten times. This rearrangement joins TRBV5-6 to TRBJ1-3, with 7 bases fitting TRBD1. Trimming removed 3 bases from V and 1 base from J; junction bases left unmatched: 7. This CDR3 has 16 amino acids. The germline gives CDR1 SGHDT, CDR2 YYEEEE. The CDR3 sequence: CASSYLTGRSGNTIYF. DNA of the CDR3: TGTGCCAGCAGCTACTTGACAGGGCGGTCTGGAAACACCATATATTTT.

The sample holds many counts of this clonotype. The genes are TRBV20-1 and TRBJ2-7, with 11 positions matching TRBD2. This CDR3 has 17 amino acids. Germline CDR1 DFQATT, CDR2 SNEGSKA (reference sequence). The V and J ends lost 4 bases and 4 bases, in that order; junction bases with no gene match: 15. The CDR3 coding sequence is TGCAGTGCTAATACCTCGCCGGGACTAGCGGAATTATACGAGCAGTACTTC. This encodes CSANTSPGLAELYEQYF.

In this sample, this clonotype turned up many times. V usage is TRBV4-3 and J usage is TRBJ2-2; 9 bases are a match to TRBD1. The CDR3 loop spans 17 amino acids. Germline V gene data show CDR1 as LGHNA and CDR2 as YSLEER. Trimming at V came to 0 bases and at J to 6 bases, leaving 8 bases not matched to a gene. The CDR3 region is CASSQDPNRGRAGELFF. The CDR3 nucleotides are TGCGCCAGCAGCCAAGATCCCAACAGGGGGCGCGCCGGGGAGCTGTTTTTT.

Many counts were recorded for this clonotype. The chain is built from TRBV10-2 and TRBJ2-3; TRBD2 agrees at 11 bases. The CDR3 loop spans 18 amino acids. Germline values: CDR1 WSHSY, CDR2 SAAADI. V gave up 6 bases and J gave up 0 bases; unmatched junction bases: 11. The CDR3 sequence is CASRVLAGGETSTDTQYF. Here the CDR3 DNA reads TGCGCCAGCAGGGTTCTAGCGGGGGGTGAAACTAGCACAGATACGCAGTATTTT.

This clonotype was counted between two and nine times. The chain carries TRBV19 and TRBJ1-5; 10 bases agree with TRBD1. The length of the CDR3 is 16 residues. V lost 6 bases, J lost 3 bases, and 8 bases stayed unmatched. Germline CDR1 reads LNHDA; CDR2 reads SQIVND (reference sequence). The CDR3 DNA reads TGTGCCAGTAGGAGCCGGGACAGGGGATTCAATCAGCCCCAGCATTTT. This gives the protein CASRSRDRGFNQPQHF.

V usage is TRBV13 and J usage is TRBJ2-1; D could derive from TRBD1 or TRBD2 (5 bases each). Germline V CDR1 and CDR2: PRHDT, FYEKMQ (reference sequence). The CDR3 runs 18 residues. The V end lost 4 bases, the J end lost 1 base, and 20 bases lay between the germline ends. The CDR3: CASSSPFQIGGSYNEQFF. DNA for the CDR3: TGTGCCAGCAGCTCCCCATTTCAGATTGGGGGATCCTACAATGAGCAGTTCTTC.

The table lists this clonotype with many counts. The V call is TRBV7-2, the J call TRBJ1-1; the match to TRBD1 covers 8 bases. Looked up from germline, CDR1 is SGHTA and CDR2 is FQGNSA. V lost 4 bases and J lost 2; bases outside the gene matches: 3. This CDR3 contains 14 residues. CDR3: CASSSGGKNTEAFF. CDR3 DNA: TGTGCCAGCAGCTCAGGGGGCAAAAACACTGAAGCTTTCTTT.

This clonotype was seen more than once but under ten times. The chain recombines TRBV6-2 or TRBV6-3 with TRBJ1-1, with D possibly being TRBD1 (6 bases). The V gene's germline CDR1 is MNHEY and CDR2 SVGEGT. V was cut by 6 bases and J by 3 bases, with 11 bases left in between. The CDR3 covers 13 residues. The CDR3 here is CASSRTDYTEAFF. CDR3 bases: TGTGCCAGCAGCCGGACAGACTACACTGAAGCTTTCTTT.

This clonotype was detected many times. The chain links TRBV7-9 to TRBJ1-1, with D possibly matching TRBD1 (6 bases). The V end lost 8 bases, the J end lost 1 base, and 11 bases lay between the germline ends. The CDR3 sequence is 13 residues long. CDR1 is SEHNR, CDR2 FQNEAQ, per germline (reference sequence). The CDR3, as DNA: TGTGCCAGCGAGGGGGAGGGGAACACTGAAGCTTTCTTT. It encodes CASEGEGNTEAFF.

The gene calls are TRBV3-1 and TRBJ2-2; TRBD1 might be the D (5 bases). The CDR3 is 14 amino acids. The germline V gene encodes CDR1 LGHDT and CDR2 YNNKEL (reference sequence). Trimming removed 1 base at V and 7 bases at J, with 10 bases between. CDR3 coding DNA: TGTGCCAGCAGCCAAGGACAGTGGGGCGGGGAGCTGTTTTTT. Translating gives CASSQGQWGGELFF.

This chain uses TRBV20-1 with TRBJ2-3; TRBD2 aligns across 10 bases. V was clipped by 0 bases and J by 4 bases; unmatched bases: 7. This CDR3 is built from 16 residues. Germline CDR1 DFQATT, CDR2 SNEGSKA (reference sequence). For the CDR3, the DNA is TGCAGTGCTAGAGATTCAGAGCGGGGGGGCGCAGATACGCAGTATTTT. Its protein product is CSARDSERGGADTQYF.

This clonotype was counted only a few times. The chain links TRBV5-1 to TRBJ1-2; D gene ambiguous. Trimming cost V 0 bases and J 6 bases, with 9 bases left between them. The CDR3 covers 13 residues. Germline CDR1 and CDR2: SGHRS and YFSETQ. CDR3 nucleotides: TGCGCCAGCAGCTTGGGTCCGAAGGATGGCTACACCTTC. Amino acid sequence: CASSLGPKDGYTF.

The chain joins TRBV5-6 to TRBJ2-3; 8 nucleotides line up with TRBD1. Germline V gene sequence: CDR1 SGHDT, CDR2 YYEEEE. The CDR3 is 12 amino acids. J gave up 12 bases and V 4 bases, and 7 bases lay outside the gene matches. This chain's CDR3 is CASSMGQAQQYF. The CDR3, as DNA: TGTGCCAGCAGCATGGGACAGGCGCAACAGTATTTT.

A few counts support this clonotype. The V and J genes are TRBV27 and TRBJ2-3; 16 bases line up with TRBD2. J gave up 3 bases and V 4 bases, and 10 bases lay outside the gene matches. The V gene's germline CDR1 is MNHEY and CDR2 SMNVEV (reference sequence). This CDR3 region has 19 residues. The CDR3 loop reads CASSSRGLAGGQRTDTQYF. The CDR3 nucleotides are TGTGCCAGCAGTTCTAGGGGACTAGCGGGGGGGCAAAGGACAGATACGCAGTATTTT.

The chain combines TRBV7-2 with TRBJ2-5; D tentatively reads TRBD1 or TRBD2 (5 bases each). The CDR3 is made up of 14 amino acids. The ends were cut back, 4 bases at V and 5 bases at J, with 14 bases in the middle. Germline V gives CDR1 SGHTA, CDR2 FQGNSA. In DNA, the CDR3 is TGTGCCAGCAGCTCCCAGCCAGGGACGGAGACCCAGTACTTC. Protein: CASSSQPGTETQYF.

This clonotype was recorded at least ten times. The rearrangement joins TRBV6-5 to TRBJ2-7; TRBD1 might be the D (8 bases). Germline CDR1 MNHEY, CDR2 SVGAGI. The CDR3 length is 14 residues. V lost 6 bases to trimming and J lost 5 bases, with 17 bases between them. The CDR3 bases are TGTGCCAGCAGGCACAGGGGGGGCTGGGACGAGCAGTACTTC. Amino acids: CASRHRGGWDEQYF.

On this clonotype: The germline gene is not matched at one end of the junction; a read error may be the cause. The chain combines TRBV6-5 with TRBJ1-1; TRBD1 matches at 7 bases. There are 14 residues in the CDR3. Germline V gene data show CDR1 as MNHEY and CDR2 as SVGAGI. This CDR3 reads CASRTGVMNTEVFF. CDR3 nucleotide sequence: TGTGCCAGCAGAACAGGGGTCATGAACACTGAAGTTTTCTTT.

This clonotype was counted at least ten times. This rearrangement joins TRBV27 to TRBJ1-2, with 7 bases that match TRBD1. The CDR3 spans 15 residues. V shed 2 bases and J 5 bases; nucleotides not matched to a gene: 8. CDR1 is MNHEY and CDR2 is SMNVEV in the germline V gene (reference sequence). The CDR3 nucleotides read TGTGCCAGCAGTTTAGCCGGACAGGCGATGTATGGCTACACCTTC. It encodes CASSLAGQAMYGYTF.

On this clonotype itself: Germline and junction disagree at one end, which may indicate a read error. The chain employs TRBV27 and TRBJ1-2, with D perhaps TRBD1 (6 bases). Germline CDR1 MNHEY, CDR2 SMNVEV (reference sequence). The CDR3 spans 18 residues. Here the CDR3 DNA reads TGTGCCAGCAGTCCCACCCGAGGGACAACAACGGGGGTAGATGGCTTCACCTTC. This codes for CASSPTRGTTTGVDGFTF.

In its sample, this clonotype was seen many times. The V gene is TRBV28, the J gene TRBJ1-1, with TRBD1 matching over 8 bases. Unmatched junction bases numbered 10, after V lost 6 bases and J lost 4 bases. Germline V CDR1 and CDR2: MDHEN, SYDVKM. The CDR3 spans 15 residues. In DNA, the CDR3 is TGTGCCAGCAGCCAACCAGGACAGGGTCTCACTGAAGCTTTCTTT. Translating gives CASSQPGQGLTEAFF.

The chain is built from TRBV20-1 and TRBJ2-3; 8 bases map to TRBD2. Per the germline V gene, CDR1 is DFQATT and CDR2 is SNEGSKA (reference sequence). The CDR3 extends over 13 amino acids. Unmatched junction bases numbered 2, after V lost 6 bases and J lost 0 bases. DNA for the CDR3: TGCAGTGCGGCGGGGGGCAGCACAGATACGCAGTATTTT. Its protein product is CSAAGGSTDTQYF.